This TCR beta chain was retrieved from a study of blood T cell repertoires in COVID-19. Across the whole study: Sources were T cells, B-cell-depleted T cells, or PBMCs; the material itself was cDNA or gDNA.

Germline CDR1 is LGHDT and CDR2 is YNNKEL (reference sequence). V was pared by 4 bases and J by 1 base, with 14 bases between. The CDR3 consists of 15 residues. The table came from immunoSEQ multiplex PCR; TCRdb's copy has only in-frame clones and leaves some out. The repertoire consists of some 250,000 clones, with roughly nine tenths occurring once and the leading ten covering less than 4%. The sample holds one count of this clone. V is TRBV3-1 (or the pseudogene TRBV3-2) and J is TRBJ2-7; tentatively, D is TRBD1 (6 bases). The sample taken for sequencing was PBMCs or T cells enriched from blood (not recorded which). The sequence was collected from a woman in her 30s with acute COVID-19. The chain's CDR3 is CASSLNRDTSYEQYF. In DNA form, the CDR3 reads TGTGCCAGCAGCCTTAATCGGGACACATCCTACGAGCAGTACTTC.